Listed here are 12 T cell receptor beta chains from one sample, sequenced in a study of blood T cells in healthy people across ages. Primers used in a second PCR of roughly 6 to 12 cycles were a sample-barcoded 5' primer and a J-beta primer mix. TCRdb re-called the 5' RACE reads with MiXCR, one entry per CDR3 protein. The sample carries roughly 680,000 distinct CDR3 sequences, around 49% recorded once. Material for sequencing was blood. The receptors come from a woman in her sixties in good health.

DNA of the CDR3: TGTGCCAGTCTAAACAGGGGGCAAGGTTCACCCCTCCACTTT. As protein: CASLNRGQGSPLHF. The chain is built from TRBV28 and TRBJ1-6; 9 bases match TRBD1. The germline CDR1 and CDR2 sequences are MDHEN and SYDVKM. CDR3 length: 14 residues. V dropped 9 bases and J dropped 9; count of bases not matched to a gene: 9.

CDR3 coding DNA: TGTGCCAGCAGTCCACAGGTAGACTCCTACGAGCAGTACTTC. Translated, it gives CASSPQVDSYEQYF. V gene TRBV27 combines with J gene TRBJ2-7, with a weak D call TRBD1 (5 bases). V was trimmed by 5 bases and J by 0 bases, leaving 11 bases between them. Germline CDR1 reads MNHEY; CDR2 reads SMNVEV (reference sequence). The CDR3 covers 14 residues.

Concerning this clonotype itself: At one boundary the junction diverges from the germline segment, which might be a read error. The genes are TRBV18 and TRBJ2-1; 7 bases agree with TRBD1. Looked up from germline, CDR1 is KGHSH and CDR2 is LQKENI. The CDR3 runs to 13 residues. CDR3 in DNA: TGTGCCAGCGCACCGCCAGGGGGTAATGAGCAGTTCTTC. Translating gives CASAPPGGNEQFF.

With respect to this clonotype: With a much larger clone just one base away, this may be a read error. V gene TRBV28 combines with J gene TRBJ2-7; D might be TRBD2 (6 bases). Per the germline V gene, CDR1 is MDHEN and CDR2 is SYDVKM. The CDR3 has 16 amino acids. The DNA for the CDR3 is TGTGTCAGCGGGTCCTACGGGGCCGAGCTAAGAAACGAGCAGTACTTC. It is translated as CVSGSYGAELRNEQYF.

J is TRBJ1-2 and V is TRBV30; D unresolved. CDR1 is GTSNPN, CDR2 SVGIG, per germline (reference sequence). This CDR3 contains 13 residues. Deletions cut 0 bases from V and 6 bases from J, with 11 bases between. DNA for the CDR3: TGTGCCTGGAGTGTGGGAAGGGTCAATGGCTACACCTTC. Its translation: CAWSVGRVNGYTF.

The chain has TRBV20-1 and TRBJ1-2; 7 nucleotides agree with TRBD1. Trimming at V came to 5 bases and at J to 2 bases, leaving 8 bases not matched to a gene. The CDR3 runs 14 residues. CDR1 DFQATT and CDR2 SNEGSKA come from the germline V gene (reference sequence). The CDR3 DNA is TGCAGTGCTCCGGCTTACAGGGGAAACTATGGCTACACCTTC. It specifies CSAPAYRGNYGYTF.

CDR3 protein: CATQRNTEAFF. The CDR3 bases are TGTGCCACGCAGAGGAACACTGAAGCTTTCTTT. The rearrangement uses TRBV15 and TRBJ1-1; D not certain. Germline CDR1 is LNHNV and CDR2 is YYDKDF (reference sequence). This CDR3 contains 11 residues. The ends were cut back, 9 bases at V and 1 base at J, with 6 bases in the middle.

This clonotype was picked up many times. The V call is TRBV4-3, the J call TRBJ2-4; TRBD2 matches 11 bases. The CDR3 runs 17 residues. Germline CDR1 reads LGHNA; CDR2 reads YSLEER. The trim removed 3 bases at V and 2 bases at J, leaving 6 bases unmatched. CDR3 DNA sequence: TGCGCCAGCAGCCAGGGAACTAGCGGGAGAACCAAAAACATTCAGTACTTC. This translates into CASSQGTSGRTKNIQYF.

This sequence joins TRBV20-1 and TRBJ1-5; no firm D call. This CDR3 spans 16 amino acids. The germline CDR1 and CDR2 sequences are DFQATT and SNEGSKA (reference sequence). V lost 1 base and J 0 bases, leaving 13 bases between the germline ends. The CDR3 spells CSARVWGKDSNQPQHF. CDR3 bases: TGCAGTGCTAGAGTTTGGGGTAAGGATAGCAATCAGCCCCAGCATTTT.

Ten or more counts support this clonotype. CDR3 loop: CSARPRDRAAYEQYF. CDR3 nucleotides: TGCAGTGCTAGACCCCGGGACCGCGCCGCTTACGAGCAGTACTTC. The chain employs TRBV20-1 and TRBJ2-7; D possibly uses TRBD1 or TRBD2 (5 bases each). Germline V gives CDR1 DFQATT, CDR2 SNEGSKA (reference sequence). The CDR3 runs to 15 residues. Trimming shortened V by 2 bases and J by 4 bases, and 18 bases separated the two germline ends.

This clonotype was counted many times. The CDR3 region has the DNA TGTGCCAGCAGCCAAGAACAGGTTAATTCACCCCTCCACTTT. Protein sequence: CASSQEQVNSPLHF. The rearrangement links TRBV4-2 to TRBJ1-6; tentative D call: TRBD1 (5 bases). Trimming stripped 0 bases from V and 6 bases from J, with 6 bases between. Germline assignment: CDR1 LGHNA and CDR2 YNFKEQ. This CDR3 region has 14 residues.

The V gene is TRBV3-1, the J gene TRBJ2-1; the D gene is possibly TRBD1 (6 bases). The germline V and J ends were trimmed by 2 bases and 2 bases, with 10 bases remaining between them. Germline V CDR1 and CDR2: LGHDT, YNNKEL (reference sequence). This CDR3 is built from 15 residues. CDR3 in amino acids: CASSQSGTPYNEQFF. The CDR3 nucleotides are TGTGCCAGCAGCCAATCCGGGACACCCTACAATGAGCAGTTCTTC.